This passage covers 23 T cell receptor beta chains from one sample sequenced in a study of CD8 T cells in Susac syndrome. An input of roughly 0.45 to 1 ug of RNA was subjected to reverse transcription using random hexamers. TCRdb itself ran the immunoSEQ multiplex PCR reads through MiXCR, one entry per CDR3 protein. The repertoire holds 150,000 to 180,000 distinct CDR3 sequences, with about 95% as singletons. What was sequenced was CD4+ T cells from PBMCs. Receptors were obtained from a human donor with Susac syndrome.

CDR3 region: CASSQEMGQRNEQYF. The CDR3 nucleotides are TGTGCCAGCAGCCAAGAAATGGGACAGAGAAACGAGCAGTACTTC. V usage is TRBV3-1 and J usage is TRBJ2-7; 7 bases fit TRBD1. This CDR3 spans 15 amino acids. V lost 0 bases and J lost 5; bases outside the gene matches: 7. CDR1 is LGHDT and CDR2 is YNNKEL in the germline V gene (reference sequence).

The J gene is TRBJ2-3, the V gene TRBV20-1; tentatively, D is TRBD2 (6 bases). From germline, CDR1 is DFQATT and CDR2 SNEGSKA (reference sequence). The CDR3 is made up of 14 amino acids. Between the trimmed V and J ends, which lost 2 bases and 2 bases, there was a span of 11 bases. This CDR3 reads CSARRRGATDTQYF. The CDR3 nucleotides read TGCAGTGCTAGACGGCGGGGAGCCACAGATACGCAGTATTTT.

For the CDR3, the DNA is TGTGCCAGCAGCTTAGGCTTTGCGGGCGGCGAGACCCAGTACTTC. It specifies CASSLGFAGGETQYF. This chain joins TRBV7-8 and TRBJ2-5; D might be TRBD2 (5 bases). Germline loops: CDR1 SGHVS, CDR2 FQNEAQ. The ends were cut back, 1 base at V and 5 bases at J, with 14 bases in the middle. The CDR3 length is 15 residues.

This rearrangement joins TRBV5-1 to TRBJ1-2; tentative D call: TRBD1 (5 bases). With 4 bases removed from V and 8 bases from J, the gap between germline ends came to 18 bases. The CDR3 loop spans 14 amino acids. Per the germline V gene, CDR1 is SGHRS and CDR2 is YFSETQ. CDR3 sequence reads: CASSLEGYNDGYTF. CDR3 nucleotide sequence: TGCGCCAGCAGCCTGGAGGGGTACAACGACGGCTACACCTTC.

The genes are TRBV25-1 and TRBJ1-2; 7 nucleotides match TRBD1. Trimming took 1 base from V and 1 from J; bases not matched to a gene: 12. Germline V gene sequence: CDR1 MGHDK, CDR2 SYGVNS. The CDR3 is made up of 18 amino acids. CDR3 amino acids: CASSESGRGGDVNYGYTF. CDR3 bases: TGTGCCAGCAGTGAATCCGGGAGAGGGGGCGACGTTAACTATGGCTACACCTTC.

The V call is TRBV20-1, the J call TRBJ1-2; 10 bases agree with TRBD1. This CDR3 region has 13 residues. V lost 5 bases, J lost 9 bases, and 9 bases stayed unmatched. Germline V gene sequence: CDR1 DFQATT, CDR2 SNEGSKA (reference sequence). The chain's CDR3 is CSAFPRDRGRYTF. CDR3 DNA sequence: TGCAGTGCTTTCCCCCGGGACAGGGGACGCTACACCTTC.

The chain carries TRBV15 and TRBJ2-3, with a weak D call TRBD2 (5 bases). The germline gives CDR1 LNHNV, CDR2 YYDKDF (reference sequence). Trimming cost V 0 bases and J 5 bases, with 9 bases left between them. This CDR3 has 14 residues. In nucleotides, the CDR3 is TGTGCCACCAGCAGAGATAAACTAGGAGATACGCAGTATTTT. It encodes CATSRDKLGDTQYF.

V gene TRBV6-5 combines with J gene TRBJ1-2; D gene unclear. V lost 5 bases and J 7 bases, leaving 11 bases between the germline ends. Germline V gene data show CDR1 as MNHEY and CDR2 as SVGAGI. There are 12 residues in the CDR3. For the CDR3, the DNA is TGTGCCAGCAGTCCCCCCGAGGGTGGCTACACCTTC. This translates into CASSPPEGGYTF.

The chain employs TRBV27 and TRBJ2-3; no clear D gene. The V gene's germline CDR1 is MNHEY and CDR2 SMNVEV (reference sequence). V was cut by 3 bases and J by 2 bases, with 9 bases left in between. This CDR3 comprises 14 residues. The DNA for the CDR3 is TGTGCCAGCAGTTTGACCTCATCCACAGATACGCAGTATTTT. This gives the protein CASSLTSSTDTQYF.

This chain uses TRBV29-1 with TRBJ2-1; TRBD1 matches 11 bases. The V gene end was trimmed by 3 bases and the J gene end by 6 bases; junction bases not matched to a gene: 7. The CDR3 spans 15 residues. Germline V lookup: CDR1 SQVTM, CDR2 ANQGSEA. The CDR3 sequence: CSVDWLDRGLNEQFF. DNA of the CDR3: TGCAGCGTTGATTGGTTGGACAGGGGGCTCAATGAGCAGTTCTTC.

The table lists this clonotype with a count of one. The chain links TRBV5-1 to TRBJ2-3, with a tentative D call TRBD2 (5 bases). Trimming stripped 5 bases from V and 3 bases from J, with 16 bases between. Germline V gene data show CDR1 as SGHRS and CDR2 as YFSETQ. This CDR3 contains 15 residues. CDR3: CASRAEGYSTDTQYF. In DNA, the CDR3 is TGCGCCAGCAGAGCAGAGGGATACAGTACAGATACGCAGTATTTT.

J is TRBJ2-5 and V is TRBV7-9, with 10 nucleotides matching TRBD2. Germline values: CDR1 SEHNR, CDR2 FQNEAQ (reference sequence). The J segment lost 2 bases and the V segment lost 1 base, leaving 7 bases of the junction unmatched. CDR3 length: 17 residues. CDR3 nucleotide sequence: TGTGCCAGCAGCTTAGACCTAGCGGGGGCGCTACAAGAGACCCAGTACTTC. Amino acids: CASSLDLAGALQETQYF.

This rearrangement joins TRBV3-1 to TRBJ1-4, with D perhaps matching TRBD1 (6 bases). Germline CDR1 and CDR2: LGHDT and YNNKEL (reference sequence). Trimming stripped 0 bases from V and 11 bases from J, with 13 bases between. This CDR3 is 14 amino acids long. As DNA, the CDR3 is TGTGCCAGCAGCCAAGATGCAGGGGTGGGGAAACTGTTTTTT. As protein: CASSQDAGVGKLFF.

The chain employs TRBV7-7 and TRBJ2-3, with 10 bases aligning to TRBD2. Germline CDR1 reads SSHAT; CDR2 reads FNYEAQ (reference sequence). V shed 6 bases, J shed 3 bases, and the junction held 3 bases outside the gene matches. This CDR3 region has 14 residues. CDR3 sequence (DNA): TGTGCCAGCAGTGTGGGACTAGCGACAGATACGCAGTATTTT. It encodes CASSVGLATDTQYF.

The gene calls are TRBV12-3 or TRBV12-4 and TRBJ2-7; TRBD1 agrees at 8 bases. J was trimmed by 3 bases and V by 7 bases; bases with no gene match: 8. The CDR3 consists of 14 residues. CDR3 amino acids: CASKRGTGGYEQYF. Here the CDR3 DNA reads TGTGCCAGCAAGAGAGGGACAGGTGGCTACGAGCAGTACTTC.

The V gene is TRBV6-5, the J gene TRBJ1-2, with D perhaps TRBD1 (6 bases). The ends were cut back, 6 bases at V and 1 base at J, with 12 bases in the middle. The CDR3 sequence is 14 residues long. CDR1 MNHEY and CDR2 SVGAGI come from the germline V gene. The chain's CDR3 is CASRKQGFNYGYTF. The CDR3 region has the DNA TGTGCCAGCAGAAAACAGGGATTTAACTATGGCTACACCTTC.

This chain links TRBV29-1 with TRBJ1-4; D is perhaps TRBD1 (5 bases). CDR1 and CDR2 (germline): SQVTM, ANQGSEA. V was cut by 7 bases and J by 2 bases, with 11 bases left in between. The CDR3 consists of 13 residues. CDR3 region: CSAQKGTNEKLFF. Here the CDR3 DNA reads TGCAGCGCCCAGAAGGGGACTAATGAAAAACTGTTTTTT.

The chain combines TRBV7-9 with TRBJ2-7, with unresolved D. The germline V and J ends were trimmed by 0 bases and 0 bases, with 9 bases remaining between them. The CDR3 consists of 15 residues. Germline CDR1 is SEHNR and CDR2 is FQNEAQ (reference sequence). In nucleotides, the CDR3 is TGTGCCAGCAGCTTAGCAGGCCCAAGCTCCTACGAGCAGTACTTC. Protein: CASSLAGPSSYEQYF.

This clonotype was seen a few times. This rearrangement joins TRBV12-3 or TRBV12-4 to TRBJ1-5; maybe TRBD1 (5 bases). The CDR3 runs to 13 residues. The V end lost 3 bases, the J end lost 7 bases, and 10 bases lay between the germline ends. The CDR3 bases are TGTGCCAGCAGTTTGTCCGGGGACCAGCCCCAGCATTTT. This sequence encodes CASSLSGDQPQHF.

The chain has TRBV20-1 and TRBJ2-5; D remains unclear. Trimming shortened V by 0 bases and J by 7 bases, and 15 bases separated the two germline ends. CDR3 length equals 14 residues. Germline assignment: CDR1 DFQATT and CDR2 SNEGSKA (reference sequence). CDR3: CSARDPVQTATQYF. The CDR3 DNA is TGCAGTGCTAGAGACCCCGTACAGACGGCGACCCAGTACTTC.

DNA of the CDR3: TGTGCTAGTGGTTTGGCCGGGTCGAACACCGGGGAGCTGTTTTTT. Amino acids: CASGLAGSNTGELFF. The V and J genes are TRBV12-5 and TRBJ2-2; D ambiguous. This CDR3 contains 15 residues. The V end lost 1 base, the J end lost 0 bases, and 6 bases lay between the germline ends. Per germline, CDR1 LGHNT and CDR2 FRNRAP. Full variable domain (remainder filled in from reference TRBV12-5 and TRBJ2-2): DARVTQTPRHKVTEMGQEVTMRCQPILGHNTVFWYRQTMMQGLELLAYFRNRAPLDDSGMPKDRFSAEMPDATLATLKIQPSEPRDSAVYFCASGLAGSNTGELFFGEGSRLTVL.

The rearrangement joins TRBV29-1 to TRBJ2-1, with TRBD2 as a possible D gene (5 bases). Trimming cost V 6 bases and J 2 bases, with 11 bases left between them. The CDR3 runs 13 residues. Germline loops: CDR1 SQVTM, CDR2 ANQGSEA. The CDR3 spells CSVRSRAYNEQFF. DNA for the CDR3: TGCAGCGTCCGCTCGAGGGCCTACAATGAGCAGTTCTTC.

The rearrangement uses TRBV20-1 and TRBJ1-1; D is ambiguous. Per the germline V gene, CDR1 is DFQATT and CDR2 is SNEGSKA (reference sequence). Trimming stripped 4 bases from V and 0 bases from J, with 9 bases between. CDR3 length equals 13 residues. The CDR3 coding sequence is TGCAGTGCTACGCACAGCATGAACACTGAAGCTTTCTTT. It encodes CSATHSMNTEAFF.